These 6 T cell receptor beta chains came from one sample sequenced in a study of blood T cells in healthy people across ages. Next came a second PCR, run for roughly 6 to 11 cycles, which used a sample-barcoded 5' primer along with a J-beta primer mix. TCRdb fed the 5' RACE reads into MiXCR, producing one record per CDR3 protein. The sample records about 1.1 million distinct CDR3 sequences, 35% to 45% being singletons. The sequenced sample was blood. The receptor set was obtained from a man younger than 35 in good health.

Ten or more counts support this clonotype. This chain links TRBV28 with TRBJ2-1; TRBD1 agrees at 9 bases. Germline values: CDR1 MDHEN, CDR2 SYDVKM. V shed 10 bases and J 6 bases; nucleotides not matched to a gene: 4. CDR3 length: 12 amino acids. As DNA, the CDR3 is TGTGCCACTATGACAGGGGGCAATGAGCAGTTCTTC. Amino acid sequence: CATMTGGNEQFF.

The chain has TRBV6-2 or TRBV6-3 and TRBJ2-3; perhaps TRBD1 as D (5 bases). CDR1 and CDR2 from the germline V gene are MNHEY and SVGEGT. Trimming pared 6 bases from V and 6 bases from J, leaving 13 bases between. The CDR3 totals 13 residues. The CDR3 reads CASRPTGPDTQYF. The CDR3 nucleotides read TGTGCCAGCAGACCCACAGGACCGGATACGCAGTATTTT.

Only a few counts were recorded for this clonotype. V and J are TRBV6-2 or TRBV6-3 and TRBJ1-5, with TRBD1 identical over 7 bases. The germline CDR1 and CDR2 sequences are MNHEY and SVGEGT. After removal of 4 bases from V and 3 bases from J, the junction contained 6 bases not matched to a gene. The CDR3 consists of 15 residues. The CDR3 bases are TGTGCCAGCAGTTCACCGGGACAGTACAATCAGCCCCAGCATTTT. This translates into CASSSPGQYNQPQHF.

The genes are TRBV28 and TRBJ1-2, with D perhaps TRBD1 (5 bases). The CDR3 is made up of 17 amino acids. Between the trimmed V and J ends, which lost 3 bases and 0 bases, there was a span of 17 bases. CDR1 MDHEN and CDR2 SYDVKM come from the germline V gene. The CDR3 nucleotides read TGTGCCAGCAGTTTTAGGATGTGGGGCAGGGCTAACTATGGCTACACCTTC. Translated, it gives CASSFRMWGRANYGYTF.

The chain carries TRBV7-2 and TRBJ1-4; maybe TRBD1 (6 bases). The CDR3 has 15 amino acids. CDR1 is SGHTA, CDR2 FQGNSA, per germline. V dropped 1 base and J dropped 7 bases, with 13 bases sitting between them. CDR3 region: CASSLETGIREKLFF. The CDR3 DNA is TGTGCCAGCAGCTTAGAAACAGGGATACGTGAAAAACTGTTTTTT. Full variable domain (remainder filled in from reference TRBV7-2 and TRBJ1-4): GAGVSQSPSNKVTEKGKDVELRCDPISGHTALYWYRQSLGQGLEFLIYFQGNSAPDKSGLPSDRFSAERTGGSVSTLTIQRTQQEDSAVYLCASSLETGIREKLFFGSGTQLSVL.

The chain has TRBV6-5 and TRBJ2-7, with D perhaps TRBD1 (6 bases). Trimming took off 0 bases at V and 3 bases at J, with 12 bases between the two ends. Germline V lookup: CDR1 MNHEY, CDR2 SVGAGI. This CDR3 region has 15 residues. The DNA for the CDR3 is TGTGCCAGCAGTTACTCGAGACAGGCTGACTACGAGCAGTACTTC. This translates into CASSYSRQADYEQYF.